The next 6 T cell receptor beta chains were all read from a single sample in a study of T cell responses to AZD1222 COVID-19 vaccine. Using immunoSEQ multiplex PCR, the repertoire was profiled, and TCRdb retains in-frame clones only, with some absent. The sample has 200,000 to 250,000 clones, approximately 94% seen once. The specimen was peripheral blood, collected on day 0 of MenACWY control vaccination. All receptors derive from an adult in good health.

The gene calls are TRBV6-1 and TRBJ1-4; possibly TRBD1 for D (6 bases). Germline V gene lookup returns CDR1 MNHNS and CDR2 SASEGT. This CDR3 is built from 17 residues. The ends were cut back, 3 bases at V and 5 bases at J, with 19 bases in the middle. In DNA, the CDR3 is TGTGCCAGCAGTGAGGGGACAATTTCCCCGTTAAATGAAAAACTGTTTTTT. Residues: CASSEGTISPLNEKLFF.

This clone was seen only once. The rearrangement joins TRBV5-5 to TRBJ2-5, with unresolved D. Germline CDR1 SGHKS, CDR2 YYEKEE (reference sequence). The CDR3 consists of 13 residues. The V end was cut by 0 bases, the J end by 2 bases, with 5 bases between. CDR3 DNA: TGTGCCAGCAGCTTGGGAGCGCAAGAGACCCAGTACTTC. This encodes CASSLGAQETQYF.

V is TRBV28 and J is TRBJ2-5; TRBD2 matches at 12 bases. V dropped 5 bases and J dropped 7; count of bases not matched to a gene: 5. The germline V gene has CDR1 MDHEN and CDR2 SYDVKM. This CDR3 spans 14 amino acids. The CDR3 loop reads CASSLAGGQVTQYF. The CDR3 DNA sequence: TGTGCCAGCAGTCTAGCGGGGGGGCAGGTGACCCAGTACTTC.

V gene TRBV5-1 combines with J gene TRBJ2-5; D might be TRBD2 (5 bases). Per the germline V gene, CDR1 is SGHRS and CDR2 is YFSETQ. There are 18 residues in the CDR3. Trimming cost V 4 bases and J 2 bases, with 24 bases left between them. Here the CDR3 reads CASSPLSLWRTGQETQYF. The DNA for the CDR3 is TGCGCCAGCAGCCCGCTAAGTTTGTGGCGGACGGGACAAGAGACCCAGTACTTC.

A single count supports this clone. The chain couples TRBV5-1 to TRBJ1-1, with D possibly matching TRBD1 (6 bases). The germline gives CDR1 SGHRS, CDR2 YFSETQ. The CDR3 covers 13 residues. Trimming cost V 6 bases and J 1 base, with 10 bases left between them. Written as DNA, the CDR3 is TGCGCCAGCATTGGGGGGCGGAACACTGAAGCTTTCTTT. Its translation: CASIGGRNTEAFF.

This clone appeared once. J is TRBJ1-2 and V is TRBV5-8; tentatively, D is TRBD1 (5 bases). Germline CDR1 and CDR2: SGHTS and YDEGEE. CDR3 length: 16 residues. V lost 6 bases, J lost 5 bases, and 23 bases lay in between. The CDR3 is CASTPRLGLAGYGYTF. For the CDR3, the DNA is TGTGCCAGCACCCCAAGGTTGGGGCTCGCGGGGTATGGCTACACCTTC. Filled out from reference TRBV5-8 and TRBJ1-2, the complete variable domain reads EAGVTQSPTHLIKTRGQQATLRCSPISGHTSVYWYQQALGLGLQFLLWYDEGEERNRGNFPPRFSGRQFPNYSSELNVNALELEDSALYLCASTPRLGLAGYGYTFGSGTRLTVV.